This TCR beta chain is drawn from a study of blood T cell repertoires in COVID-19. The wider study: The United States, Italy and Spain were the sources of the acute and convalescent COVID-19 samples.

The germline CDR1 and CDR2 sequences are MDHEN and SYDVKM. Trimming stripped 5 bases from V and 2 bases from J, with 21 bases between. This CDR3 contains 17 residues. As handled by the study authors: Scientists estimated how many nucleated cells there were by amplifying reference gene primers. This table comes from immunoSEQ multiplex PCR, and its TCRdb copy is limited to in-frame clones, with some not included. Clonal size and the V and J genes are those of that table, whereas D and trimming came from the DNA. This table holds about 64,000 clones, 90% found once. The sequence derives from a woman over 75 with active COVID-19. Input material: peripheral blood. The rearrangement joins TRBV28 to TRBJ1-2; D might be TRBD1 (5 bases). The CDR3 loop is CASSISPQWQGNYGYTF. The CDR3 nucleotides are TGTGCCAGCAGTATTTCCCCCCAGTGGCAGGGCAACTATGGCTACACCTTC.